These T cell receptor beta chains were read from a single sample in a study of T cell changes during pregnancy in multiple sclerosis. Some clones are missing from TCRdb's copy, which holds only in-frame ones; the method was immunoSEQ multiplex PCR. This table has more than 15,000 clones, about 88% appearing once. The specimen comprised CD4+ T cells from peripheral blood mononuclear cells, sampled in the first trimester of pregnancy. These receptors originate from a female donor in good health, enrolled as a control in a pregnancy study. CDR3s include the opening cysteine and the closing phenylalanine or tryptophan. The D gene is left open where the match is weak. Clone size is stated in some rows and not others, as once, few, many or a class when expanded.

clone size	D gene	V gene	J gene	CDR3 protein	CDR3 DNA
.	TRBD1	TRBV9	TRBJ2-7	CASSPRTGTVLYEQYF	TGTGCCAGCAGCCCTAGGACAGGGACGGTACTCTACGAGCAGTACTTC
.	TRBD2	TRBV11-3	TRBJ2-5	CASSYRLAGGGETQYF	TGTGCCAGCAGCTATAGACTAGCGGGGGGGGGAGAGACCCAGTACTTC
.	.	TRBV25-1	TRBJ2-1	CASSSQAGSNSYNEQFF	TGTGCCAGCAGTTCCCAAGCGGGCTCCAACTCCTACAATGAGCAGTTCTTC
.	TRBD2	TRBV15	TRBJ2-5	CATSRELAGGGGETQYF	TGTGCCACCAGCAGAGAGTTGGCGGGGGGGGGTGGAGAGACCCAGTACTTC
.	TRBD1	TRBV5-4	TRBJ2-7	CASSLNRGFSEQYF	TGTGCCAGCAGCTTGAACAGGGGGTTTAGCGAGCAGTACTTC
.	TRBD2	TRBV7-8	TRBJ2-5	CASSLGRREQETQYF	TGTGCCAGCAGCTTAGGTAGGCGGGAGCAAGAGACCCAGTACTTC
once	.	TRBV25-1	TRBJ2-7	CASSDNSYEQYF	TGTGCCAGCAGTGACAACTCCTACGAGCAGTACTTC
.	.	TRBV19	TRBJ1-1	CASSPAGGAAAFF	TGTGCCAGTAGTCCGGCGGGGGGGGCAGCCGCTTTCTTT
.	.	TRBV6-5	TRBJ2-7	CASSYEFGEQYF	TGTGCCAGCAGTTACGAGTTCGGGGAGCAGTACTTC
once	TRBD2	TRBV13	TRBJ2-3	CASSPGGMRDTQYF	TGTGCCAGCAGCCCGGGGGGGATGAGGGATACGCAGTATTTT
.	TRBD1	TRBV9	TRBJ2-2	CASSVAGQTVTGELFF	TGTGCCAGCAGCGTAGCGGGACAGACCGTCACCGGGGAGCTGTTTTTT
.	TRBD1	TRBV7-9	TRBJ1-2	CASSLDRGHDGYTF	TGTGCCAGCAGCTTGGACAGGGGGCACGATGGCTACACCTTC
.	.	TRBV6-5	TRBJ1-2	CASRGGEGGYTF	TGTGCCAGCAGGGGGGGGGAGGGGGGCTACACCTTC
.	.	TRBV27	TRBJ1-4	CASSLKGQGEKLFF	TGTGCCAGCAGTTTAAAGGGGCAGGGTGAAAAACTGTTTTTT
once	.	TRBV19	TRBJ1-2	CASSILGARNYGYTF	TGTGCCAGTAGTATTCTGGGGGCACGTAACTATGGCTACACCTTC
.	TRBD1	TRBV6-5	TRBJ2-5	CASSSIGTGAGETQYF	TGTGCCAGCAGTTCCATAGGGACAGGTGCTGGAGAGACCCAGTACTTC
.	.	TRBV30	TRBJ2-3	CAWRMGTLSRSFTDTQYF	TGTGCCTGGAGGATGGGGACACTCTCGAGATCCTTCACAGATACGCAGTATTTT
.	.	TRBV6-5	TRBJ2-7	CASSYLARYEQYF	TGTGCCAGCAGTTACCTAGCGCGCTACGAGCAGTACTTC
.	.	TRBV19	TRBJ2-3	CASSPLVPSTDTQYF	TGTGCCAGTAGTCCACTAGTTCCCAGCACAGATACGCAGTATTTT
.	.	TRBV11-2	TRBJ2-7	CASSPLTLSSYEQYF	TGTGCCAGCAGCCCCCTGACACTCAGCTCCTACGAGCAGTACTTC
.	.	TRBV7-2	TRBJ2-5	CASSLVDSGGQAQYF	TGTGCCAGCAGCTTAGTAGATAGCGGGGGACAGGCCCAGTACTTC
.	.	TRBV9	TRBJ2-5	CASSVEGGETQYF	TGTGCCAGCAGCGTAGAGGGGGGGGAGACCCAGTACTTC
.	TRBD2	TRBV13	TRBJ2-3	CASSLASGRNTQYF	TGTGCCAGCAGCTTAGCTAGCGGGAGAAATACGCAGTATTTT
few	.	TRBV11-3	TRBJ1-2	CASSLGTWNGYTF	TGTGCCAGCAGCCTCGGGACATGGAACGGCTACACCTTC
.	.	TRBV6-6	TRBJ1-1	CASRAEGVGNTEAFF	TGTGCCAGCAGAGCGGAGGGCGTCGGGAACACTGAAGCTTTCTTT
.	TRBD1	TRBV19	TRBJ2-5	CASSPGQGGYQETQYF	TGTGCCAGTAGTCCCGGACAGGGGGGGTACCAAGAGACCCAGTACTTC
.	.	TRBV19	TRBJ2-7	CASSIWGGEQYF	TGTGCCAGTAGTATTTGGGGAGGCGAGCAGTACTTC
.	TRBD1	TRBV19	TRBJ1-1	CASSMATGGVNTEAFF	TGTGCCAGTAGTATGGCGACAGGGGGGGTGAACACTGAAGCTTTCTTT
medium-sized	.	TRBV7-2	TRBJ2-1	CASSLNPGGATYNEQFF	TGTGCCAGCAGCTTAAATCCGGGCGGGGCGACCTACAATGAGCAGTTCTTC
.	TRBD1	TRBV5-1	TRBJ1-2	CAKTGLLGRGGYTF	TGCGCCAAGACAGGGCTGCTGGGTCGAGGTGGCTACACCTTC
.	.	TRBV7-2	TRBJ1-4	CASSWRLGNEKLFF	TGTGCCAGCAGCTGGAGGTTGGGTAATGAAAAACTGTTTTTT
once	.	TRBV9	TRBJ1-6	CASSGNSYNSPLHF	TGTGCCAGCAGCGGCAACAGCTATAATTCACCCCTCCACTTT
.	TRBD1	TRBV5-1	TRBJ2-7	CASSLVQGAHEQYF	TGCGCCAGCAGCTTGGTGCAGGGGGCCCACGAGCAGTACTTC
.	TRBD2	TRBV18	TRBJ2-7	CASSPQREREQYF	TGTGCCAGCTCACCACAGCGGGAGAGGGAGCAGTACTTC